This T cell receptor (beta chain) was profiled in a study of cytomegalovirus exposure and HLA in healthy donors. The PCR made use of 60 Vbeta and 13 Jbeta primers. Clones were sequenced by immunoSEQ multiplex PCR, and TCRdb holds only the in-frame ones, with some missing. Of about 75,000 clones listed, more than 65% are singletons. The V segment lost 6 bases and the J segment 4 bases; nucleotides outside the gene matches: 7. The CDR3 has 15 residues. Germline V gene data show CDR1 as MNHNS and CDR2 as SASEGT. This clonotype was sampled from a man aged 70-80 years in good health and CMV-seropositive. Sample: PBMCs. V usage is TRBV6-1 and J usage is TRBJ2-1; 9 bases line up with TRBD2. This CDR3 is CASRERGELYNEQFF. The CDR3 nucleotides are TGTGCCAGCAGGGAGCGGGGGGAATTATACAATGAGCAGTTCTTC.